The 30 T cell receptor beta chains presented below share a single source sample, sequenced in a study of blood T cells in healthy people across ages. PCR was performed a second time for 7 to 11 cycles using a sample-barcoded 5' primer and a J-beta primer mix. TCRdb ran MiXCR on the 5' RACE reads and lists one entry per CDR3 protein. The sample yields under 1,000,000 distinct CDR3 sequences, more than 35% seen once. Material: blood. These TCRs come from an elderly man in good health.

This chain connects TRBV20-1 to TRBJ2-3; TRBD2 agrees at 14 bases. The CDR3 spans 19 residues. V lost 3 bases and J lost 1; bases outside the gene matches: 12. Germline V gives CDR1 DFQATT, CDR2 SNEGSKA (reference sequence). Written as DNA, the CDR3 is TGCAGTGCTAGCTCTGGACTAGCGGGGGGCACCGGGGGCACAGATACGCAGTATTTT. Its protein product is CSASSGLAGGTGGTDTQYF.

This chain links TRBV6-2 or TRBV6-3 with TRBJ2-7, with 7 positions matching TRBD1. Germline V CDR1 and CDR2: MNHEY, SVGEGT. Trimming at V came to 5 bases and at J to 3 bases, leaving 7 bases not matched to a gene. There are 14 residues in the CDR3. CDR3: CASSDRQGVYEQYF. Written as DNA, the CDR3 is TGTGCCAGCAGTGACAGACAGGGTGTCTACGAGCAGTACTTC.

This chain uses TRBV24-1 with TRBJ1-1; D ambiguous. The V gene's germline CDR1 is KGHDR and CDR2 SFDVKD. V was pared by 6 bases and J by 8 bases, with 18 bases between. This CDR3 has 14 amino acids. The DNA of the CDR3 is TGTGCCACCAGTAACTCCGTCTCCCCTCCCGAAGCTTTCTTT. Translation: CATSNSVSPPEAFF.

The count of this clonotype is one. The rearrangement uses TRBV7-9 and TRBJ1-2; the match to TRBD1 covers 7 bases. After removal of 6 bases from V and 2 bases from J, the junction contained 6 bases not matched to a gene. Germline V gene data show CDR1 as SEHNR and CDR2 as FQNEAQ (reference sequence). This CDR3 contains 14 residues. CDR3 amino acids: CASSRTGENYGYTF. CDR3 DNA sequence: TGTGCCAGCAGTCGGACAGGCGAAAACTATGGCTACACCTTC.

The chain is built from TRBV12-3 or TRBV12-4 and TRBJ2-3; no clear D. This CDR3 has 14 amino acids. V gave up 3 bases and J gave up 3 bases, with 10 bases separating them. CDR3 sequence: CASSFSEWTDTQYF. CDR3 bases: TGTGCCAGCAGTTTCAGTGAGTGGACAGATACGCAGTATTTT.

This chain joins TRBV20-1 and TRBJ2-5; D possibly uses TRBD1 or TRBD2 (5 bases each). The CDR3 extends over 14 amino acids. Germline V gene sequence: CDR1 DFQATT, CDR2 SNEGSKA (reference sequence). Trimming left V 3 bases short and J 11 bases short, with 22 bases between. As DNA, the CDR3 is TGCAGTGCTAGCGGGCGGAGGATCAGGGCTGAGCAGTACTTC. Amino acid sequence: CSASGRRIRAEQYF.

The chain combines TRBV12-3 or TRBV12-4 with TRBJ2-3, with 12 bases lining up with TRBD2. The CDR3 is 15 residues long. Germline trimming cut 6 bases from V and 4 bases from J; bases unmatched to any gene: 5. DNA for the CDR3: TGTGCCAGCAGGAAGCTAGCGGGAGGGGCAGATACGCAGTATTTT. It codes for CASRKLAGGADTQYF.

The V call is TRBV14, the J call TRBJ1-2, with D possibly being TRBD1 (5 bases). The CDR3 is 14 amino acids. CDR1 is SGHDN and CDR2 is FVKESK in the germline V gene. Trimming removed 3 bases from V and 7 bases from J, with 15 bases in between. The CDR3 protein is CASSQGQGLRGYTF. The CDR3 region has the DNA TGTGCCAGCAGCCAGGGCCAGGGTCTACGTGGCTACACCTTC.

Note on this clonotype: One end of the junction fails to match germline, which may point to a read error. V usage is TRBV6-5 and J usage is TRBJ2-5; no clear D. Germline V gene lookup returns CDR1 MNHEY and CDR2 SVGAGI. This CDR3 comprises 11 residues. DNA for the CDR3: TGTACCAGCAGTGACGATGAGACCCAGTACTTC. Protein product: CTSSDDETQYF.

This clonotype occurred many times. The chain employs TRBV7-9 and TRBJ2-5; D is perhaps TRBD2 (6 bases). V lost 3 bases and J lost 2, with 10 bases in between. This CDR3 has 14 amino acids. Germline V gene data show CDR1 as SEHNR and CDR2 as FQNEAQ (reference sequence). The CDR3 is CASSFGLAQETQYF. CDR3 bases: TGTGCCAGCAGCTTTGGGCTAGCGCAAGAGACCCAGTACTTC.

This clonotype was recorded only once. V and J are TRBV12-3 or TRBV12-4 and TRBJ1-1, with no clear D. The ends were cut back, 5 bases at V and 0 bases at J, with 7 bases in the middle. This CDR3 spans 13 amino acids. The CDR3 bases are TGTGCCAGCAGTAACCTCATGAACACTGAAGCTTTCTTT. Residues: CASSNLMNTEAFF.

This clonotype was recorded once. The CDR3 sequence: CASSLSREDEQFF. The CDR3 DNA reads TGCGCCAGCAGCTTAAGCAGGGAGGATGAGCAGTTCTTC. The chain couples TRBV5-1 to TRBJ2-1; D perhaps matches TRBD2 (6 bases). Per germline, CDR1 SGHRS and CDR2 YFSETQ. The ends were cut back, 2 bases at V and 8 bases at J, with 11 bases in the middle. The length of the CDR3 is 13 residues.

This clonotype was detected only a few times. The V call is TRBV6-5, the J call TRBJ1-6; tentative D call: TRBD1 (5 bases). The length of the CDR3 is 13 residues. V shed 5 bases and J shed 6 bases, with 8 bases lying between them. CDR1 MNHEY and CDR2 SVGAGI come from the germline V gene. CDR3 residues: CASSDDSNSPLHF. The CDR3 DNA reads TGTGCCAGCAGTGATGACAGTAATTCACCCCTCCACTTT.

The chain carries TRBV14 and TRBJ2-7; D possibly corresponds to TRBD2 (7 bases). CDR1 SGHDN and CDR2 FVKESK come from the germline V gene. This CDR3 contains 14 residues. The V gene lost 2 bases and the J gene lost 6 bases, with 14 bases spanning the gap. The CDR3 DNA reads TGTGCCAGCAGCCAAAGGGGGGGTATTGGCGAGCAGTACTTC. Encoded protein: CASSQRGGIGEQYF.

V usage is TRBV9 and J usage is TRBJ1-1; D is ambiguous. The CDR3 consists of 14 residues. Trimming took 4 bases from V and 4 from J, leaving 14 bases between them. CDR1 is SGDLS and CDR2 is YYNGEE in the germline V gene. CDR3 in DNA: TGTGCCAGCAGCCCAAACCCCCGCGCCACTGAAGCTTTCTTT. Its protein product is CASSPNPRATEAFF. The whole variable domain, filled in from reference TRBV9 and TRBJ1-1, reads DSGVTQTPKHLITATGQRVTLRCSPRSGDLSVYWYQQSLDQGLQFLIQYYNGEERAKGNILERFSAQQFPDLHSELNLSSLELGDSALYFCASSPNPRATEAFFGQGTRLTVV.

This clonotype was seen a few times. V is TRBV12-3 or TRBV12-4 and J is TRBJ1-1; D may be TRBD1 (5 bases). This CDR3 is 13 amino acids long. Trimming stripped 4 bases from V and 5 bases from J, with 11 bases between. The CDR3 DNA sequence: TGTGCCAGCAGTTCAATTGGGGGAACTGAAGCTTTCTTT. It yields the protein CASSSIGGTEAFF.

DNA for the CDR3: TGTGCCAGCAGCAAAGTATATCACCAGGCAGGCGAGGAGCAGTACTTC. Translated, it gives CASSKVYHQAGEEQYF. This chain uses TRBV21-1 with TRBJ2-7. TRBV21-1 is deemed a pseudogene. The CDR3 runs 16 residues.

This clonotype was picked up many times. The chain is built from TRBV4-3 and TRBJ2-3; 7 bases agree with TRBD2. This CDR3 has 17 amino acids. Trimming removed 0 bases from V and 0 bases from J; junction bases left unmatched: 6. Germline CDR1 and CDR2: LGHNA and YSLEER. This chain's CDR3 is CASSQDEAGVSTDTQYF. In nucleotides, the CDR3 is TGCGCCAGCAGCCAAGATGAGGCGGGAGTAAGCACAGATACGCAGTATTTT.

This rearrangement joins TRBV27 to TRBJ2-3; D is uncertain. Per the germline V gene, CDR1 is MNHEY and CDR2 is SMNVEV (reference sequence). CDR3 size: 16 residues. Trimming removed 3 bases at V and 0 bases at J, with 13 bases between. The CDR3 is CASSFVTPVSTDTQYF. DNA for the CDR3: TGTGCCAGCAGTTTCGTCACACCGGTGAGCACAGATACGCAGTATTTT.

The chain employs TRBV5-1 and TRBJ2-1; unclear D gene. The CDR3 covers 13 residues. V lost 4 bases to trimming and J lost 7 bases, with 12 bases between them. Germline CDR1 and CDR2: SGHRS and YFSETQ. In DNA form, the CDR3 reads TGCGCCAGCAGCCCGTCGACTGAAAATGAGCAGTTCTTC. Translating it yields CASSPSTENEQFF.

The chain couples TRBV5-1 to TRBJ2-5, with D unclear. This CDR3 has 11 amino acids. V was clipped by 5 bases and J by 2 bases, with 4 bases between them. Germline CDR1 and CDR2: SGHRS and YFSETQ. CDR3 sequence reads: CASRMQETQYF. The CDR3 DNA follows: TGCGCCAGCAGAATGCAAGAGACCCAGTACTTC. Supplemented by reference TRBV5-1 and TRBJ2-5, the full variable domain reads KAGVTQTPRYLIKTRGQQVTLSCSPISGHRSVSWYQQTPGQGLQFLFEYFSETQRNKGNFPGRFSGRQFSNSRSEMNVSTLELGDSALYLCASRMQETQYFGPGTRLLVL.

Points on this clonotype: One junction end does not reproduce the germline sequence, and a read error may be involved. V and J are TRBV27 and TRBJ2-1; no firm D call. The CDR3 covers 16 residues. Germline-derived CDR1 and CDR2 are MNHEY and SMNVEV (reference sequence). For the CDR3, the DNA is TGTGCCAGCAGTTACTCTGGTCGCCGATCCTACAATGAGCAGGTCTTC. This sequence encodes CASSYSGRRSYNEQVF.

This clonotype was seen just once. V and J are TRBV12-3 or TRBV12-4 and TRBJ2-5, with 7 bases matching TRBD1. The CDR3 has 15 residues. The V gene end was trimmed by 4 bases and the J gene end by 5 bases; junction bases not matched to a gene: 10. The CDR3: CASSWDSGFRETQYF. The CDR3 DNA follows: TGTGCCAGCAGTTGGGACAGTGGATTTCGGGAGACCCAGTACTTC.

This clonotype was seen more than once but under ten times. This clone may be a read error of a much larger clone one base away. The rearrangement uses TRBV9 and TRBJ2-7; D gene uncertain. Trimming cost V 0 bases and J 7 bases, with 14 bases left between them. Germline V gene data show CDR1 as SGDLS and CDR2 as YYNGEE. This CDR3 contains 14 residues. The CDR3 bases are TGTGCCAGCAGCGTAGAAATCTCTGGGGATGAGCAGTACTTC. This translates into CASSVEISGDEQYF.

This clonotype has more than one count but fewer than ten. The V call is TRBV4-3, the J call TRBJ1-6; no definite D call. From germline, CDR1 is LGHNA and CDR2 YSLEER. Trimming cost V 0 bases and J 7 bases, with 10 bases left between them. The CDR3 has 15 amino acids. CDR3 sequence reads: CASSQDDGPNSPLHF. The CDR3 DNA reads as TGCGCCAGCAGCCAAGACGACGGGCCCAATTCACCCCTCCACTTT.

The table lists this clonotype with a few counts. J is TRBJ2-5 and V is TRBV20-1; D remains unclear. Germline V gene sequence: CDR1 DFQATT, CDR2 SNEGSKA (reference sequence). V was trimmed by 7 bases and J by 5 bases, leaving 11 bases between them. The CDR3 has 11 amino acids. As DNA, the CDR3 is TGCAGTGAAAGCCTAAAGGAGACCCAGTACTTC. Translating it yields CSESLKETQYF.

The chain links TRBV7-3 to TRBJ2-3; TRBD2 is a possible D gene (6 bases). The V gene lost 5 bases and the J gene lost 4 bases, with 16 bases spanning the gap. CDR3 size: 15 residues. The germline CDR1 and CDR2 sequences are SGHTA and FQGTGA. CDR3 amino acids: CASSQASAGADTQYF. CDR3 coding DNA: TGTGCCAGCAGCCAGGCTAGCGCCGGAGCAGATACGCAGTATTTT.

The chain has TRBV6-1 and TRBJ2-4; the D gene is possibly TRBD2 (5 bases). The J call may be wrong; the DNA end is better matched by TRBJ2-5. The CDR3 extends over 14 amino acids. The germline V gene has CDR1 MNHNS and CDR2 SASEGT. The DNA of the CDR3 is TGTGCCAGCATGGCGGGCCCAAACGGGGAGACCCAGTACTTC. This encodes CASMAGPNGETQYF.

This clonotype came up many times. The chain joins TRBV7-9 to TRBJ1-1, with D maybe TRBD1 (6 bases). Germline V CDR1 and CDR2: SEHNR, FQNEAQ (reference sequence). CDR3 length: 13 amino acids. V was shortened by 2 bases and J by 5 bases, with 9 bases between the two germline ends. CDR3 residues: CASSLSGVTEAFF. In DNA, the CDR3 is TGTGCCAGCAGCTTATCAGGGGTAACTGAAGCTTTCTTT.

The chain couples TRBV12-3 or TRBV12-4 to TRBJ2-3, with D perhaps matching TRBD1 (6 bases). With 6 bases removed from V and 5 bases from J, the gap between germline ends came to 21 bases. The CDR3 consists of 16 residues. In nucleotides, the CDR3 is TGTGCCAGCAGCGCGCCATCAAGGGGGACCGGAGATACGCAGTATTTT. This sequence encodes CASSAPSRGTGDTQYF.